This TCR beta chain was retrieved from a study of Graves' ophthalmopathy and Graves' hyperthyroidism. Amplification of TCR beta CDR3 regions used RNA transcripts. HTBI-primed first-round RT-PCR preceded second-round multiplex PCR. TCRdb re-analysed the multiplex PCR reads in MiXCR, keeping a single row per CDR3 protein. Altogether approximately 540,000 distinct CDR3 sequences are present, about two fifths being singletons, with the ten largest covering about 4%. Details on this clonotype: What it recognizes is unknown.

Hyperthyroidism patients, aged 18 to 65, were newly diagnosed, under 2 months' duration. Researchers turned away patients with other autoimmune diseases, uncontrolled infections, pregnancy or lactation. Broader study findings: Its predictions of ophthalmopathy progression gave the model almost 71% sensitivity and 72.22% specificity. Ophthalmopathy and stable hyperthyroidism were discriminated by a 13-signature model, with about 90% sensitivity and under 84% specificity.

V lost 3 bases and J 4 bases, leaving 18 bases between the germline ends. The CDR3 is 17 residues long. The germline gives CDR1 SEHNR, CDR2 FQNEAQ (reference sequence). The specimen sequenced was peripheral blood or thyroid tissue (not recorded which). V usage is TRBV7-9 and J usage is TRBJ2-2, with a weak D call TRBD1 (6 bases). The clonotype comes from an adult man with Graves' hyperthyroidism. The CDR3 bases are TGTGCCAGCAGCTTGTTACAGGGACGGCGATTCACCGGGGAGCTGTTTTTT. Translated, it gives CASSLLQGRRFTGELFF.